The 30 T cell receptor beta chains listed next were all sequenced from one sample in a study of shared clonotypes between healthy human individuals. Generated by immunoSEQ multiplex PCR, the TCRdb table keeps only in-frame clones and is missing some. The data show some 1 million clones, around 76% seen once. Sequencing was done on a sample of memory CD4+ T cells sorted from blood. The subset is: CD45RA-negative fraction. Receptors were obtained from a man aged 18 to 30 in good health.

Notes on this clone: Other nucleotide sequences in the sample specify the same CDR3. The chain is built from TRBV11-2 and TRBJ2-2, with D possibly called TRBD1 or TRBD2 (5 bases each). V was trimmed by 2 bases and J by 3 bases, leaving 7 bases between them. This CDR3 spans 14 amino acids. The germline V gene encodes CDR1 SGHAT and CDR2 FQNNGV. This CDR3 is CASSLSGHTGELFF. Written as DNA, the CDR3 is TGTGCCAGCAGCTTATCGGGGCACACCGGGGAGCTGTTTTTT.

This clone was picked up a small number of times. The V call is TRBV6-1, the J call TRBJ1-3; D remains ambiguous. Per germline, CDR1 MNHNS and CDR2 SASEGT. This CDR3 region has 12 residues. V was pared by 8 bases and J by 2 bases, with 7 bases between. The CDR3: CASQQPGNTIYF. In DNA, the CDR3 is TGTGCCAGCCAACAGCCTGGAAACACCATATATTTT.

J is TRBJ2-3 and V is TRBV5-5; D might be TRBD1 (5 bases). CDR3 size: 15 residues. Germline lookup yields CDR1 SGHKS and CDR2 YYEKEE (reference sequence). Trimming removed 0 bases at V and 5 bases at J, with 13 bases between. The CDR3 DNA reads TGTGCCAGCAGCTTGGCCCTGCAGGGTCAAGATACGCAGTATTTT. Protein product: CASSLALQGQDTQYF.

The chain couples TRBV5-1 to TRBJ2-6; possibly TRBD2 for D (5 bases). V was shortened by 4 bases and J by 2 bases, with 10 bases between the two germline ends. Germline-derived CDR1 and CDR2 are SGHRS and YFSETQ. This CDR3 spans 15 amino acids. The CDR3 is CASSSTGTGANVLTF. The CDR3 region has the DNA TGCGCCAGCAGCAGTACGGGGACTGGGGCCAACGTCCTGACTTTC.

The J gene is TRBJ2-2, the V gene TRBV19, with D tentatively TRBD2 (5 bases). With 5 bases removed from V and 3 bases from J, the gap between germline ends came to 16 bases. Germline V gene lookup returns CDR1 LNHDA and CDR2 SQIVND (reference sequence). This CDR3 is built from 16 residues. The CDR3 region has the DNA TGTGCCAGTAGTGAAGACGAGTACGGGGACACCGGGGAGCTGTTTTTT. Translating it yields CASSEDEYGDTGELFF.

This rearrangement joins TRBV27 to TRBJ2-5; 7 nucleotides line up with TRBD2. Germline CDR1 MNHEY, CDR2 SMNVEV (reference sequence). This CDR3 region has 15 residues. The V segment lost 5 bases and the J segment 2 bases; nucleotides outside the gene matches: 8. The CDR3 DNA is TGTGCCAGCAGTAAGCTAGCGGCTAATCAAGAGACCCAGTACTTC. Its protein product is CASSKLAANQETQYF.

The chain couples TRBV11-2 to TRBJ1-2; 9 bases agree with TRBD1. The CDR3 length is 14 residues. Germline assignment: CDR1 SGHAT and CDR2 FQNNGV. Germline trimming cut 5 bases from V and 5 bases from J; bases unmatched to any gene: 6. Here the CDR3 DNA reads TGTGCCAGCAGCCCGGGACAGGGACCATATGGCTACACCTTC. Encoded protein: CASSPGQGPYGYTF.

The genes are TRBV6-1 and TRBJ1-1; D gene ambiguous. Germline CDR1 reads MNHNS; CDR2 reads SASEGT. The ends were cut back, 1 base at V and 1 base at J, with 13 bases in the middle. This CDR3 has 16 amino acids. The CDR3 loop is CASSEVTLKPNTEAFF. The CDR3 nucleotides read TGTGCCAGCAGTGAAGTGACCCTAAAACCGAACACTGAAGCTTTCTTT.

This clone was counted between two and nine times. The CDR3 region is CASSSDRTSGGHTDTQYF. The CDR3 DNA sequence: TGTGCCAGCAGCTCCGATAGGACTAGCGGGGGCCACACAGATACGCAGTATTTT. The chain joins TRBV11-1 to TRBJ2-3; 13 nucleotides align to TRBD2. CDR1 and CDR2 from the germline V gene are SGHAT and FQDESV (reference sequence). Germline trimming cut 4 bases from V and 2 bases from J; bases unmatched to any gene: 9. The CDR3 is 18 residues long.

A word on this clone: Additional DNA sequences in this sample encode the identical CDR3. The CDR3 sequence: CASSRDYTDTQYF. The CDR3 bases are TGTGCCAGCAGCAGGGACTACACAGATACGCAGTATTTT. V usage is TRBV9 and J usage is TRBJ2-3, with TRBD2 matching 7 bases. V lost 4 bases to trimming and J lost 2 bases; unmatched junction nucleotides: 1. The CDR3 loop spans 13 amino acids. Germline CDR1 SGDLS, CDR2 YYNGEE.

This chain connects TRBV2 to TRBJ2-3; 8 nucleotides line up with TRBD2. V shed 2 bases, J shed 3 bases, and the junction held 7 bases outside the gene matches. The CDR3 sequence is 16 residues long. Germline V gives CDR1 SNHLY, CDR2 FYNNEI. CDR3 sequence reads: CASSEFSAGGTDTQYF. CDR3 nucleotides: TGTGCCAGCAGTGAATTTTCGGCGGGAGGTACAGATACGCAGTATTTT.

This sequence joins TRBV19 and TRBJ1-4; TRBD1 agrees at 9 bases. The germline V gene encodes CDR1 LNHDA and CDR2 SQIVND (reference sequence). The CDR3 has 15 residues. The V and J ends lost 7 bases and 8 bases, in that order; junction bases with no gene match: 11. In DNA form, the CDR3 reads TGTGCCAGTACCGACGGGACAGGGATTGGGGAAAAACTGTTTTTT. As protein: CASTDGTGIGEKLFF.

A few counts support this clone. The rearrangement joins TRBV30 to TRBJ1-1, with D tentatively TRBD1 (6 bases). V gave up 3 bases and J gave up 6 bases, with 17 bases separating them. The CDR3 is 14 amino acids. CDR1 GTSNPN and CDR2 SVGIG come from the germline V gene (reference sequence). CDR3 DNA: TGTGCCTGGAGCTTTCAGGGGCAAGGCGCTGAAGCTTTCTTT. Translated: CAWSFQGQGAEAFF.

The rearrangement uses TRBV10-3 and TRBJ2-2, with D possibly being TRBD2 (5 bases). V shed 0 bases and J shed 2 bases, with 10 bases lying between them. CDR3 size: 16 residues. Germline values: CDR1 ENHRY, CDR2 SYGVKD. CDR3 region: CAISESAGGNTGELFF. CDR3 bases: TGTGCCATCAGTGAGTCTGCGGGTGGAAACACCGGGGAGCTGTTTTTT.

This clone was detected only once. Distinct nucleotide sequences in the sample also encode this CDR3. The gene calls are TRBV4-1 and TRBJ1-5; the D gene is possibly TRBD1 (5 bases). Trimming pared 4 bases from V and 4 bases from J, leaving 11 bases between. Looked up from germline, CDR1 is MGHRA and CDR2 is YSYEKL. This CDR3 is 14 amino acids long. DNA for the CDR3: TGCGCCAGCAGCCTACTTCAGGGAAATCAGCCCCAGCATTTT. It specifies CASSLLQGNQPQHF.

About this clone itself: Other nucleotide sequences in the sample specify the same CDR3. V usage is TRBV5-1 and J usage is TRBJ1-3; D remains ambiguous. The germline CDR1 and CDR2 sequences are SGHRS and YFSETQ. V lost 0 bases, J lost 3 bases, and 7 bases lay in between. The CDR3 spans 14 residues. CDR3 nucleotides: TGCGCCAGCAGCTTGGAAGGCAGTGGAAACACCATATATTTT. It specifies CASSLEGSGNTIYF.

About this clone itself: Other DNA sequences in the same sample also yield this CDR3. The chain links TRBV5-1 to TRBJ1-6, with no clear D. The germline CDR1 and CDR2 sequences are SGHRS and YFSETQ. V was trimmed by 0 bases and J by 6 bases, leaving 10 bases between them. This CDR3 spans 15 amino acids. Here the CDR3 DNA reads TGCGCCAGCAGCTTGGATAGGGTCCCTAATTCACCCCTCCACTTT. It encodes CASSLDRVPNSPLHF.

This clone was detected a few times. This chain links TRBV2 with TRBJ1-2; D is unresolved. CDR1 SNHLY and CDR2 FYNNEI come from the germline V gene. This CDR3 contains 12 residues. The germline V and J ends were trimmed by 2 bases and 14 bases, with 15 bases remaining between them. The CDR3 spells CASSELDTSATF. Here the CDR3 DNA reads TGTGCCAGCAGTGAACTTGATACATCCGCTACCTTC.

The V and J genes are TRBV9 and TRBJ2-3; D is unclear. CDR1 SGDLS and CDR2 YYNGEE come from the germline V gene. CDR3 length: 13 residues. V lost 0 bases to trimming and J lost 6 bases, with 8 bases between them. CDR3 region: CASSVGRSDTQYF. In DNA, the CDR3 is TGTGCCAGCAGCGTAGGACGGTCCGATACGCAGTATTTT.

This clone was recorded only once. The chain recombines TRBV10-2 with TRBJ1-1; D gene unclear. The V gene's germline CDR1 is WSHSY and CDR2 SAAADI. Trimming left V 8 bases short and J 6 bases short, with 13 bases between. This CDR3 is 12 amino acids long. CDR3 region: CASQSQTAEAFF. The CDR3 DNA sequence: TGCGCCAGCCAGAGCCAAACAGCTGAAGCTTTCTTT.

The rearrangement uses TRBV7-2 and TRBJ2-7; TRBD2 agrees at 10 bases. This CDR3 spans 17 amino acids. CDR1 and CDR2 from the germline V gene are SGHTA and FQGNSA. V lost 0 bases and J lost 0; bases outside the gene matches: 5. CDR3: CASSLARTSGFSYEQYF. Here the CDR3 DNA reads TGTGCCAGCAGCTTAGCTCGGACTAGCGGTTTCTCCTACGAGCAGTACTTC. Drawing the rest from reference TRBV7-2 and TRBJ2-7, the complete variable domain is GAGVSQSPSNKVTEKGKDVELRCDPISGHTALYWYRQSLGQGLEFLIYFQGNSAPDKSGLPSDRFSAERTGGSVSTLTIQRTQQEDSAVYLCASSLARTSGFSYEQYFGPGTRLTVT.

The V call is TRBV19, the J call TRBJ2-1, with a weak D call TRBD2 (5 bases). Looked up from germline, CDR1 is LNHDA and CDR2 is SQIVND (reference sequence). The CDR3 runs to 14 residues. V was cut by 1 base and J by 10 bases, with 14 bases left in between. CDR3 amino acids: CASSIGASPPEQFF. CDR3 sequence (DNA): TGTGCCAGTAGTATAGGGGCTAGCCCGCCCGAGCAGTTCTTC.

CDR3 loop: CASSQSGTGTPNTEAFF. The DNA of the CDR3 is TGCGCCAGCAGCCAGTCCGGGACAGGTACACCGAACACTGAAGCTTTCTTT. The chain employs TRBV5-1 and TRBJ1-1; TRBD1 aligns across 8 bases. There are 17 residues in the CDR3. Germline CDR1 is SGHRS and CDR2 is YFSETQ. Losses at the gene ends were 4 bases for V and 1 base for J; bases not matched to a gene: 12. Together with reference TRBV5-1 and TRBJ1-1, the CDR3 gives the full variable domain: KAGVTQTPRYLIKTRGQQVTLSCSPISGHRSVSWYQQTPGQGLQFLFEYFSETQRNKGNFPGRFSGRQFSNSRSEMNVSTLELGDSALYLCASSQSGTGTPNTEAFFGQGTRLTVV.

This chain joins TRBV7-9 and TRBJ1-1; 9 bases agree with TRBD1. This CDR3 spans 15 amino acids. Losses at the gene ends were 5 bases for V and 5 bases for J; bases not matched to a gene: 9. Germline values: CDR1 SEHNR, CDR2 FQNEAQ (reference sequence). CDR3 bases: TGTGCCAGCAGCCTCCTACAGGGGGCAGGGACTGAAGCTTTCTTT. Protein: CASSLLQGAGTEAFF.

The rearrangement links TRBV10-2 to TRBJ2-7; 8 nucleotides match TRBD2. The CDR3 extends over 14 amino acids. Germline V gene data show CDR1 as WSHSY and CDR2 as SAAADI. J gave up 3 bases and V 9 bases, and 10 bases lay outside the gene matches. The CDR3 nucleotides read TGCGCCAGTCTGCCCGGGACTAGGGGCTACGAGCAGTACTTC. Protein product: CASLPGTRGYEQYF.

V and J are TRBV7-3 and TRBJ1-1; perhaps TRBD1 as D (5 bases). The length of the CDR3 is 15 residues. CDR1 is SGHTA, CDR2 FQGTGA, per germline. Trimming took 3 bases from V and 4 from J, leaving 15 bases between them. The CDR3 protein is CASSFGGGASTEAFF. The CDR3 DNA sequence: TGTGCCAGCAGCTTTGGCGGAGGGGCTAGCACTGAAGCTTTCTTT.

The rearrangement joins TRBV7-6 to TRBJ2-2, with D perhaps matching TRBD2 (5 bases). Germline V gene data show CDR1 as SGHVS and CDR2 as FNYEAQ. The CDR3 runs 15 residues. The V end was cut by 5 bases, the J end by 1 base, with 11 bases between. CDR3 DNA sequence: TGTGCCAGCAGCCCCTTCGGGGTGAACACCGGGGAGCTGTTTTTT. Its translation: CASSPFGVNTGELFF.

This clone was observed a few times. Different DNA sequences within this sample yield the same CDR3. The chain combines TRBV9 with TRBJ1-6, with TRBD1 identical over 7 bases. The V segment lost 3 bases and the J segment 4 bases; nucleotides outside the gene matches: 4. CDR3 size: 15 residues. Germline assignment: CDR1 SGDLS and CDR2 YYNGEE. The CDR3 spells CASSGDSSYNSPLHF. The CDR3 DNA follows: TGTGCCAGCAGCGGGGACAGCAGTTATAATTCACCCCTCCACTTT. Full variable domain (remainder filled in from reference TRBV9 and TRBJ1-6): DSGVTQTPKHLITATGQRVTLRCSPRSGDLSVYWYQQSLDQGLQFLIQYYNGEERAKGNILERFSAQQFPDLHSELNLSSLELGDSALYFCASSGDSSYNSPLHFGNGTRLTVT.

The chain links TRBV13 to TRBJ2-5; D may be TRBD2 (5 bases). The V and J ends lost 0 bases and 7 bases respectively, with 12 bases between them. The CDR3 is 14 residues long. The V gene's germline CDR1 is PRHDT and CDR2 FYEKMQ (reference sequence). CDR3 sequence reads: CASSLGRADGTQYF. Here the CDR3 DNA reads TGTGCCAGCAGCTTAGGGCGGGCAGACGGGACCCAGTACTTC.

The J gene is TRBJ2-1, the V gene TRBV18; TRBD2 matches at 11 bases. Germline assignment: CDR1 KGHSH and CDR2 LQKENI. V lost 4 bases, J lost 5 bases, and 10 bases stayed unmatched. This CDR3 spans 17 amino acids. The CDR3 reads CASSLVVSGGADNEQFF. The CDR3, as DNA: TGTGCCAGCTCACTCGTCGTTAGCGGGGGGGCCGACAATGAGCAGTTCTTC.